Listed below are T cell receptor beta chains from one sample, sequenced in a study of blood T cell repertoires in COVID-19. This table comes from immunoSEQ multiplex PCR, and its TCRdb copy is limited to in-frame clones, with some not included. The sample has hundreds of thousands of clones; roughly 82% are singletons. The material sequenced was peripheral blood. Receptors originate from a woman in her 70s with acute or convalescent COVID-19. Both conserved end residues are part of each CDR3. The D gene is left open where the match is weak. Only some rows state a clone size, as once, few, many or a class for expanded clones.

d_call j_call clone_size cdr3_length v_call cdr3_aa cdr3_nt
. TRBJ1-4 . 16 TRBV10-2 CASSECWGGICEKLFF TGCGCCAGCAGTGAGTGCTGGGGGGGCATTTGTGAAAAACTGTTTTTT
TRBD1 TRBJ1-5 . 16 TRBV4-1 CASSPEDRGRDQPQHF TGCGCCAGCAGCCCGGAGGACAGGGGCCGTGATCAGCCCCAGCATTTT
. TRBJ1-2 few 12 TRBV10-3 CAISQVTYGYTF TGTGCCATCAGTCAGGTCACCTATGGCTACACCTTC
TRBD1 TRBJ2-2 once 16 TRBV4-3 CASSQDKGARTGELFF TGCGCCAGCAGCCAAGATAAGGGGGCGAGGACCGGGGAGCTGTTTTTT
. TRBJ1-2 . 11 TRBV27 CASSRGYGYTF TGTGCCAGCAGTCGGGGGTATGGCTACACCTTC
. TRBJ1-6 once 20 TRBV18 CASSPPGGFLASSYNSPLHF TGTGCCAGCTCACCACCGGGCGGCTTCCTAGCTAGCTCCTATAATTCACCCCTCCACTTT
TRBD2 TRBJ2-3 . 15 TRBV6-5 CASSQSSGGTDTQYF TGTGCCAGCAGCCAAAGTAGCGGGGGCACAGATACGCAGTATTTT
TRBD1 TRBJ1-2 . 15 TRBV19 CASRPSGTDYYGYTF TGTGCCAGTAGACCCTCCGGGACAGATTACTATGGCTACACCTTC
. TRBJ1-5 . 15 TRBV7-8 CASSSQGLTGQPQHF TGTGCCAGCAGCTCCCAGGGTCTCACAGGCCAGCCCCAGCATTTT
TRBD1 TRBJ1-2 . 16 TRBV27 CASSSSDGTGNYGYTF TGTGCCAGCAGTTCCTCTGACGGGACAGGGAACTATGGCTACACCTTC
. TRBJ1-4 . 16 TRBV7-2 CASSLDSGLSNEKLFF TGTGCCAGCAGCTTAGATTCGGGACTGAGTAATGAAAAACTGTTTTTT
. TRBJ1-5 once 15 TRBV3-1/TRBV3-2 CASSQGYRSNQPQHF TGTGCCAGCAGCCAAGGATACAGGAGCAATCAGCCCCAGCATTTT
. TRBJ2-3 . 16 TRBV4-1 CASSQEGGAPTDTQYF TGCGCCAGCAGCCAAGAAGGCGGGGCCCCCACAGATACGCAGTATTTT
TRBD1 TRBJ1-5 . 16 TRBV27 CASSLFAGGVNQPQHF TGTGCCAGCAGTTTATTTGCAGGGGGCGTCAATCAGCCCCAGCATTTT
. TRBJ2-4 once 15 TRBV5-1 CASSLDPLAKNIQYF TGCGCCAGCAGCTTGGATCCACTAGCCAAAAACATTCAGTACTTC
. TRBJ2-3 . 15 TRBV7-2 CASSLMGGRRDTQYF TGTGCCAGCAGCTTAATGGGGGGACGGAGAGATACGCAGTATTTT
TRBD1 TRBJ2-1 . 14 TRBV27 CASSRTGVRNEQFF TGTGCCAGCAGCCGGACAGGGGTTAGGAATGAGCAGTTCTTC
. TRBJ1-5 . 16 TRBV18 CASSPPTSTGNQPQHF TGTGCCAGCTCACCACCAACCTCAACAGGGAATCAGCCCCAGCATTTT
TRBD1 TRBJ2-7 . 13 TRBV6-5 CASRPWDSNEQYF TGTGCCAGCAGACCGTGGGACAGCAACGAGCAGTACTTC
. TRBJ2-1 . 15 TRBV7-8 CASSFQGLSYNEQFF TGTGCCAGCAGCTTTCAGGGGTTATCCTACAATGAGCAGTTCTTC
TRBD1 TRBJ1-3 . 16 TRBV7-9 CASSLGRGRPGNTIYF TGTGCCAGCAGCTTAGGGAGGGGGCGTCCGGGAAACACCATATATTTT
. TRBJ2-7 . 11 TRBV20-1 CSASLSYEQYF TGCAGTGCTAGCCTCTCCTACGAGCAGTACTTC
. TRBJ1-4 . 13 TRBV5-1 CASSQATNEKLFF TGCGCCAGCAGTCAGGCAACTAATGAAAAACTGTTTTTT
TRBD1 TRBJ2-3 . 13 TRBV29-1 CSVGTGGADTQYF TGCAGCGTGGGGACAGGGGGAGCAGATACGCAGTATTTT
TRBD2 TRBJ2-1 . 13 TRBV12-3/TRBV12-4 CASSIRGGGEQFF TGTGCCAGCAGTATCCGGGGGGGCGGCGAGCAGTTCTTC
. TRBJ1-2 . 14 TRBV28 CASSLLGGANGYTF TGTGCCAGCAGTTTATTAGGGGGTGCGAATGGCTACACCTTC
. TRBJ2-5 . 14 TRBV4-3 CASSQAGGMETQYF TGCGCCAGCAGCCAAGCGGGCGGGATGGAGACCCAGTACTTC
. TRBJ2-2 . 14 TRBV7-2 CASSLSGDTGELFF TGTGCCAGCAGCTTATCGGGGGATACCGGGGAGCTGTTTTTT
TRBD1 TRBJ1-3 . 17 TRBV4-3 CASSQVNGPGGGNTIYF TGCGCCAGCAGCCAAGTAAACGGGCCAGGGGGGGGAAACACCATATATTTT
. TRBJ2-7 . 15 TRBV6-5 CASSYPPLTIYEQYF TGTGCCAGCAGTTACCCCCCCCTAACCATCTACGAGCAGTACTTC
. TRBJ2-1 . 13 TRBV24-1 CATSDSPNNEQFF TGTGCCACCAGTGATTCGCCTAACAATGAGCAGTTCTTC
. TRBJ1-5 . 15 TRBV5-4 CASSLAPGQSQPQHF TGTGCCAGCAGCCTTGCCCCCGGACAGAGTCAGCCCCAGCATTTT
TRBD1 TRBJ1-2 . 14 TRBV28 CASRTGGGNYGYTF TGTGCCAGTCGGACAGGCGGGGGGAACTATGGCTACACCTTC
. TRBJ1-2 . 13 TRBV19 CASSTTANYGYTF TGTGCCAGTAGTACGACAGCTAACTATGGCTACACCTTC
TRBD1 TRBJ2-1 . 15 TRBV18 CASSSGTGVYNEQFF TGTGCCAGCTCATCCGGGACAGGGGTCTACAATGAGCAGTTCTTC
TRBD1 TRBJ1-6 . 13 TRBV30 CAWMTGMGSPLHF TGTGCCTGGATGACAGGGATGGGTTCACCCCTCCACTTT
. TRBJ2-7 . 14 TRBV10-3 CAISGTASSYEQYF TGTGCCATCAGTGGGACAGCGAGCTCCTACGAGCAGTACTTC
. TRBJ1-4 . 15 TRBV25-1 CASSEYRDNGEKLFF TGTGCCAGCAGTGAATACAGGGATAACGGTGAAAAACTGTTTTTT
. TRBJ1-1 . 11 TRBV2 CASSGYTEAFF TGTGCCAGCAGCGGGTACACTGAAGCTTTCTTT
. TRBJ1-3 . 14 TRBV6-5 CASMKGVAGNTIYF TGTGCCAGCATGAAGGGGGTGGCTGGAAACACCATATATTTT
TRBD1 TRBJ2-7 . 13 TRBV30 CASTGTGGYEQYF TGTGCCTCAACCGGGACAGGGGGATACGAGCAGTACTTC
. TRBJ2-2 . 14 TRBV11-2 CASSLYRSTGELFF TGTGCCAGCAGCTTATACAGAAGCACCGGGGAGCTGTTTTTT
. TRBJ2-1 . 12 TRBV7-2 CASSLVRNEQFF TGTGCCAGCAGCTTAGTGCGCAATGAGCAGTTCTTC
TRBD1 TRBJ2-3 . 16 TRBV28 CASKSAGTGRPDTQYF TGTGCCAGCAAGTCCGCCGGGACAGGGCGTCCAGATACGCAGTATTTT
. TRBJ2-1 once 11 TRBV6-5 CASREGAEQFF TGTGCCAGCAGGGAGGGCGCTGAGCAGTTCTTC
. TRBJ1-2 . 16 TRBV5-1 CASSLEQGGGIKGYTF TGCGCCAGCAGCTTGGAACAGGGAGGGGGAATTAAAGGCTACACCTTC
. TRBJ2-7 . 14 TRBV13 CASSLRGFAYEQYF TGTGCCAGCAGCTTAAGAGGATTTGCCTACGAGCAGTACTTC
. TRBJ2-4 . 15 TRBV5-8 CASSLGSTAKNIQYF TGTGCCAGCAGCTTGGGGTCTACGGCCAAAAACATTCAGTACTTC
. TRBJ1-2 . 13 TRBV10-2 CASTRGRYYGYTF TGCGCCAGCACCAGGGGACGGTACTATGGCTACACCTTC
. TRBJ1-6 . 17 TRBV4-2 CASSQDGQRSYNSPLHF TGTGCCAGCAGCCAAGATGGACAGAGATCCTATAATTCACCCCTCCACTTT
. TRBJ1-5 . 16 TRBV11-2 CASSPGGARVNQPQHF TGTGCCAGCAGCCCGGGGGGAGCCAGGGTGAATCAGCCCCAGCATTTT
. TRBJ1-1 . 18 TRBV24-1 CATSADGRGGSLPGEAFF TGTGCCACCAGTGCCGATGGACGGGGGGGTTCACTTCCCGGTGAAGCTTTCTTT
TRBD1 TRBJ1-4 . 15 TRBV18 CASSPLWSGGEKLFF TGTGCCAGCTCACCACTCTGGTCAGGGGGAGAAAAACTGTTTTTT
. TRBJ1-5 . 15 TRBV15 CATSRTREGYQPQHF TGTGCCACCAGCCGCACAAGGGAGGGGTATCAGCCCCAGCATTTT
. TRBJ2-7 . 15 TRBV7-2 CASSLGGAQPYEQYF TGTGCCAGCAGCTTGGGGGGGGCTCAACCCTACGAGCAGTACTTC